This T cell receptor (beta chain) was identified in a study of cytotoxic CD8 clonotypes in ibrutinib-treated CLL. Per germline, CDR1 KGHSH and CDR2 LQKENI. J gave up 8 bases and V 2 bases, and 9 bases lay outside the gene matches. The CDR3 has 16 residues. Using immunoSEQ multiplex PCR, the repertoire was profiled, and TCRdb retains in-frame clones only, with some absent. Counted here are around 150,000 clones, roughly 90% occurring once; the ten biggest clones make up 3% to 3.5%. The receptor was derived from a human donor with chronic lymphocytic leukemia. Sequenced material: PBMCs, taken at disease progression, from a patient treated with ibrutinib. The V and J genes are TRBV18 and TRBJ2-1, with 10 bases fitting TRBD2. CDR3 sequence (DNA): TGTGCCAGCTCACCAAGGCACCAGCGGGAGGGGTATGAGCAGTTCTTC. This translates into CASSPRHQREGYEQFF.